This TCR beta chain comes out of a study of PD-1 blockade in classical Hodgkin lymphoma. General observations from the study: Reports described newly diagnosed patients as having lower baseline TCR diversity than healthy donors. CD4+ TCR diversity, unlike CD8+, rose significantly by C4D1.

With respect to this clone: Antigen unknown.

Patients all relapsed after autologous stem cell transplantation, and there was variation in brentuximab vedotin exposure. Complete response, partial response or progressive disease constituted the best responses recorded. Repertoires were generated with immunoSEQ multiplex PCR, while TCRdb's copy carries only in-frame clones and drops some. The sample has over 12,000 clones; around 61% are singletons. The sequencing here drew on peripheral blood mononuclear cells (PBMCs), taken at baseline. The receptor was derived from a human donor with classical Hodgkin lymphoma.

The CDR3 bases are TGCGCCAGCAGCTTACTTCCTCGAGATACGCAGTATTTT. This gives the protein CASSLLPRDTQYF. V and J are TRBV5-1 and TRBJ2-3; unclear D gene. V gave up 2 bases and J gave up 5 bases, with 9 bases separating them. Germline assignment: CDR1 SGHRS and CDR2 YFSETQ. The CDR3 sequence is 13 residues long.